These 18 T cell receptor beta chains share one sample of origin, sequenced in a study of T cell repertoires in cytomegalovirus infection. No antigen has been assigned to these receptors. MiXCR, applied by TCRdb to the reads, yields one record per CDR3 protein. Of hundreds of thousands of distinct CDR3 sequences listed, around a third are singletons. The specimen comprised cultured PBMCs, sampled from culture after CMV antigen stimulation. These receptors all stem from a human donor in good health (CMV status not recorded). Some clones in this sample may be carry-over from other donors' samples.

A single count supports this clonotype. The chain couples TRBV27 to TRBJ2-3, with D perhaps TRBD1 (7 bases). The CDR3 loop spans 17 amino acids. CDR1 and CDR2 from the germline V gene are MNHEY and SMNVEV (reference sequence). Trimming took 4 bases from V and 6 from J, leaving 23 bases between them. CDR3 loop: CASSSDRERERRDTQYF. CDR3 nucleotides: TGTGCCAGCAGTTCTGACAGGGAACGGGAGCGGAGGGATACGCAGTATTTT.

Only a few counts were recorded for this clonotype. The chain links TRBV7-9 to TRBJ2-7; weak D call: TRBD2 (6 bases). Germline CDR1 reads SEHNR; CDR2 reads FQNEAQ (reference sequence). Trimming shortened V by 3 bases and J by 1 base, and 13 bases separated the two germline ends. The CDR3 is made up of 15 amino acids. The DNA for the CDR3 is TGTGCCAGCAGCTTTGGGACTTCCCTTTCCTACGAGCAGTACTTC. Residues: CASSFGTSLSYEQYF.

This clonotype was seen a single time. A much bigger clone sits one base away, suggesting this may be a read error. The J gene is TRBJ2-5, the V gene TRBV7-2; D not certain. Trimming shortened V by 1 base and J by 10 bases, and 13 bases separated the two germline ends. Germline loops: CDR1 SGHTA, CDR2 FQGNSA. The CDR3 contains 13 residues. The CDR3 sequence is CASSLGTPRSQYF. The CDR3 nucleotides read TGTGCCAGCAGCTTAGGCACCCCACGGAGCCAGTACTTC.

This clonotype occurred a few times. The V call is TRBV25-1, the J call TRBJ1-1; D remains unclear. This CDR3 contains 15 residues. V was cut by 1 base and J by 4 bases, with 13 bases left in between. Germline V gene sequence: CDR1 MGHDK, CDR2 SYGVNS. This CDR3 is CASSEWEGEGTEAFF. For the CDR3, the DNA is TGTGCCAGCAGTGAATGGGAGGGCGAGGGCACTGAAGCTTTCTTT.

There are a few counts of this clonotype. This chain links TRBV7-2 with TRBJ1-5; the D is unclear. The CDR3 is 15 residues long. Per the germline V gene, CDR1 is SGHTA and CDR2 is FQGNSA. Trimming stripped 1 base from V and 1 base from J, with 8 bases between. The CDR3 reads CASSLESSSNQPQHF. CDR3 in DNA: TGTGCCAGCAGCTTAGAGTCAAGCAGCAATCAGCCCCAGCATTTT.

With regard to this clonotype: Sequence at one end of the junction differs from germline and may be a read error. The chain carries TRBV29-1 and TRBJ2-3, with D possibly TRBD2 on 5 matching bases. CDR3 length: 13 amino acids. In germline, CDR1 is SQVTM, CDR2 ANQGSEA. As DNA, the CDR3 is TGCAGCGTTGGGCTAGCCACCCAATCCGCGCTGGTCTTT. It yields the protein CSVGLATQSALVF.

The gene calls are TRBV14 and TRBJ1-3; D not resolved. Deletions cut 4 bases from V and 0 bases from J, with 10 bases between. The CDR3 consists of 15 residues. Germline CDR1 reads SGHDN; CDR2 reads FVKESK. The CDR3 DNA reads as TGTGCCAGCAGCCCTCCATACCGCTCTGGAAACACCATATATTTT. This encodes CASSPPYRSGNTIYF.

This clonotype occurred a few times. The chain links TRBV7-9 to TRBJ2-3, with D possibly matching TRBD2 (5 bases). CDR1 is SEHNR and CDR2 is FQNEAQ in the germline V gene (reference sequence). This CDR3 region has 16 residues. V gave up 5 bases and J gave up 3 bases, with 18 bases separating them. In DNA, the CDR3 is TGTGCCAGCAGCCGAATTCGGGAAGTCGGGACAGATACGCAGTATTTT. This gives the protein CASSRIREVGTDTQYF.

The CDR3 spells CASSPSAGGPSYQETQYF. CDR3 DNA sequence: TGTGCCAGCAGCCCTTCAGCGGGAGGGCCTTCGTACCAAGAGACCCAGTACTTC. This chain joins TRBV5-4 and TRBJ2-5; 10 bases line up with TRBD2. Germline V CDR1 and CDR2: SGHNT, YYREEE (reference sequence). The V segment lost 4 bases and the J segment 0 bases; nucleotides outside the gene matches: 12. CDR3 length equals 18 residues.

This clonotype was observed a few times. This chain uses TRBV10-3 with TRBJ1-1, with D perhaps TRBD1 (6 bases). The germline gives CDR1 ENHRY, CDR2 SYGVKD. The CDR3 sequence is 13 residues long. Trimming cost V 6 bases and J 1 base, with 9 bases left between them. CDR3 sequence reads: CAIRPGQNTEAFF. DNA of the CDR3: TGTGCCATCAGGCCGGGACAGAACACTGAAGCTTTCTTT.

This clonotype was observed at least ten times. The chain uses TRBV7-2 and TRBJ1-5; D unresolved. Germline V CDR1 and CDR2: SGHTA, FQGNSA. There are 13 residues in the CDR3. The V end was cut by 2 bases, the J end by 6 bases, with 8 bases between. The CDR3 DNA follows: TGTGCCAGCAGCTTACGCTTCGGTCAGCCCCAGCATTTT. Translation: CASSLRFGQPQHF.

This clonotype was seen at least ten times. This sequence joins TRBV7-6 and TRBJ1-4; 7 bases align to TRBD1. The V gene end was trimmed by 5 bases and the J gene end by 0 bases; junction bases not matched to a gene: 3. Germline V gene lookup returns CDR1 SGHVS and CDR2 FNYEAQ. The CDR3 is 15 residues long. CDR3 sequence (DNA): TGTGCCAGCAGCCCCAGGGGGTCAACTAATGAAAAACTGTTTTTT. It yields the protein CASSPRGSTNEKLFF. The whole variable domain, remainder taken from reference TRBV7-6 and TRBJ1-4, is GAGVSQSPRYKVTKRGQDVALRCDPISGHVSLYWYRQALGQGPEFLTYFNYEAQQDKSGLPNDRFSAERPEGSISTLTIQRTEQRDSAMYRCASSPRGSTNEKLFFGSGTQLSVL.

J is TRBJ2-3 and V is TRBV2; no firm D call. Germline-derived CDR1 and CDR2 are SNHLY and FYNNEI. The CDR3 totals 15 residues. Deletions cut 7 bases from V and 0 bases from J, with 14 bases between. The CDR3 protein is CASNSLRQSTDTQYF. Here the CDR3 DNA reads TGTGCCAGCAACTCTCTTCGGCAGAGCACAGATACGCAGTATTTT.

V usage is TRBV7-2 and J usage is TRBJ2-3, with D uncertain. V dropped 4 bases and J dropped 2 bases, with 10 bases sitting between them. The germline CDR1 and CDR2 sequences are SGHTA and FQGNSA. The CDR3 is made up of 14 amino acids. The CDR3 protein is CASSSPVATDTQYF. The CDR3 DNA reads as TGTGCCAGCAGCTCCCCGGTCGCCACAGATACGCAGTATTTT.

This clonotype was counted only a few times. The chain recombines TRBV2 with TRBJ1-4, with D possibly being TRBD1 (6 bases). With 2 bases removed from V and 7 bases from J, the gap between germline ends came to 8 bases. CDR1 SNHLY and CDR2 FYNNEI come from the germline V gene. The CDR3 sequence is 13 residues long. The CDR3 is CASSETGSEKLFF. The CDR3 nucleotides read TGTGCCAGCAGTGAAACAGGGAGTGAAAAACTGTTTTTT. The entire variable domain, with the rest obtained from reference TRBV2 and TRBJ1-4, is as follows: EPEVTQTPSHQVTQMGQEVILRCVPISNHLYFYWYRQILGQKVEFLVSFYNNEISEKSEIFDDQFSVERPDGSNFTLKIRSTKLEDSAMYFCASSETGSEKLFFGSGTQLSVL.

The chain has TRBV2 and TRBJ2-6, with D perhaps matching TRBD1 or TRBD2 (5 bases each). The germline CDR1 and CDR2 sequences are SNHLY and FYNNEI. The V end lost 10 bases, the J end lost 4 bases, and 14 bases lay between the germline ends. The CDR3 extends over 14 amino acids. The CDR3 spells CATARESGANVLTF. CDR3 nucleotide sequence: TGTGCCACCGCCAGGGAGAGCGGGGCCAACGTCCTGACTTTC.

This clonotype was seen a handful of times. The V gene is TRBV12-3 or TRBV12-4, the J gene TRBJ2-3, with D hard to call. The length of the CDR3 is 13 residues. Trimming took off 3 bases at V and 4 bases at J, with 8 bases between the two ends. This chain's CDR3 is CASSFQQSDTQYF. CDR3 nucleotide sequence: TGTGCCAGCAGTTTTCAGCAGTCAGATACGCAGTATTTT.

This clonotype was observed a few times. J is TRBJ2-7 and V is TRBV7-6; tentative D call: TRBD2 (6 bases). This CDR3 has 13 amino acids. Trimming took 5 bases from V and 2 from J, leaving 10 bases between them. Germline-derived CDR1 and CDR2 are SGHVS and FNYEAQ. Written as DNA, the CDR3 is TGTGCCAGCAGCGTCGGGGGTCCCTACGAGCAGTACTTC. Translated: CASSVGGPYEQYF.